This T cell receptor beta chain was identified during a study of T cells after yellow fever vaccination. At the level of the study: When fractions had low cell numbers, they were prepared with SMART-Seq v4 Ultra Low Input. Study-wide results and limits: At around 95% for CD4 and 75% to 90% for CD8, most primary-vaccination clones showed up again after the booster. Abundant clonotypes from the bulk population could have been carried over as contaminants into FACS-sorted repertoires.

Via MiXCR, TCRdb re-called the 5' RACE reads, giving one row per CDR3 protein. This sample has approximately 550,000 distinct CDR3 sequences, with roughly a fifth found just once. This clonotype has a handful of counts. Its antigen is unknown. V shed 6 bases, J shed 4 bases, and the junction held 4 bases outside the gene matches. Germline CDR1 and CDR2: SQVTM and ANQGSEA. The CDR3 runs 12 residues. The TCR comes from a man younger than 45 who received the YFV17D yellow fever vaccine. The chain is built from TRBV29-1 and TRBJ2-3; TRBD1 aligns across 7 bases. The sequencing used PBMCs, collected 15 days after the yellow fever booster vaccination. The CDR3 DNA is TGCAGCGTCACACAGGGGCCAGATACGCAGTATTTT. This sequence encodes CSVTQGPDTQYF.